The rows below give T cell receptor beta chains drawn from one sample of a study of CD8+ T cells in alopecia areata. Sequencing was performed with immunoSEQ multiplex PCR; in TCRdb, only in-frame clones are kept and a portion is missing. The sample lists 100,000 to 150,000 clones, around 45% occurring once. The specimen was NKG2D-low CD8+ T cells sorted from blood. Source of these receptors: a human donor with alopecia areata. Both conserved end residues are part of each CDR3. The D gene is left open where the match is weak. Rows may omit the clone size; those that give it use once, few, many or a size class.

v_gene: TRBV28
j_gene: TRBJ2-5
abundance: -
d_gene: TRBD2
CDR3aa: CASEELAGKETQYF
CDR3nt: TGTGCCAGCGAAGAGCTAGCGGGCAAAGAGACCCAGTACTTC

v_gene: TRBV7-3
j_gene: TRBJ2-1
abundance: -
d_gene: -
CDR3aa: CASSQVTRDSNNEQFF
CDR3nt: TGCGCCAGCAGCCAGGTCACAAGGGACTCTAACAATGAGCAGTTCTTC

v_gene: TRBV7-9
j_gene: TRBJ1-2
abundance: -
d_gene: -
CDR3aa: CASSTGKGYGYTF
CDR3nt: TGTGCCAGTTCCACAGGGAAGGGCTATGGCTACACCTTC

v_gene: TRBV27
j_gene: TRBJ2-7
abundance: -
d_gene: TRBD2
CDR3aa: CASGSSGRAYEQYF
CDR3nt: TGTGCCAGCGGATCTAGCGGGAGGGCCTACGAGCAGTACTTC

v_gene: TRBV27
j_gene: TRBJ1-1
abundance: -
d_gene: TRBD1
CDR3aa: CASRQGANEAFF
CDR3nt: TGTGCCAGCAGGCAGGGGGCTAATGAAGCTTTCTTT

v_gene: TRBV9
j_gene: TRBJ1-1
abundance: few
d_gene: -
CDR3aa: CASTPGILMNTEAFF
CDR3nt: TGTGCCAGCACCCCCGGGATCTTAATGAACACTGAAGCTTTCTTT

v_gene: TRBV2
j_gene: TRBJ2-5
abundance: -
d_gene: -
CDR3aa: CASGGTGQETQYF
CDR3nt: TGTGCCAGCGGGGGGACGGGCCAAGAGACCCAGTACTTC

v_gene: TRBV12-5
j_gene: TRBJ2-2
abundance: -
d_gene: -
CDR3aa: CASGLNGRGELFF
CDR3nt: TGTGCTAGTGGTTTGAACGGGCGCGGGGAGCTGTTTTTT

v_gene: TRBV5-6
j_gene: TRBJ1-4
abundance: -
d_gene: -
CDR3aa: CASSPGQSHEKLFF
CDR3nt: TGTGCCAGCAGCCCCGGACAGTCTCATGAAAAACTGTTTTTT

v_gene: TRBV4-1
j_gene: TRBJ2-1
abundance: -
d_gene: TRBD1
CDR3aa: CASSQNTGTGEQFF
CDR3nt: TGCGCCAGCAGCCAAAATACCGGGACAGGAGAGCAGTTCTTC

v_gene: TRBV5-1
j_gene: TRBJ2-3
abundance: few
d_gene: TRBD1
CDR3aa: CASSPGTGTDTQYF
CDR3nt: TGCGCCAGCAGCCCCGGGACAGGGACAGATACGCAGTATTTT

v_gene: TRBV29-1
j_gene: TRBJ2-7
abundance: once
d_gene: -
CDR3aa: CSAQGGAGDYEQYF
CDR3nt: TGCAGCGCCCAAGGTGGGGCAGGGGACTACGAGCAGTACTTC

v_gene: TRBV28
j_gene: TRBJ2-1
abundance: few
d_gene: -
CDR3aa: CATQTSSYNEQFF
CDR3nt: TGTGCCACCCAGACGTCCTCCTACAATGAGCAGTTCTTC

v_gene: TRBV27
j_gene: TRBJ2-1
abundance: -
d_gene: TRBD2
CDR3aa: CASSWSLGLAGVGRFF
CDR3nt: TGTGCCAGCAGTTGGTCCTTGGGGCTAGCGGGAGTTGGTCGGTTCTTC

v_gene: TRBV19
j_gene: TRBJ2-3
abundance: -
d_gene: -
CDR3aa: CASSILGGQGDTQYF
CDR3nt: TGTGCCAGTAGTATACTCGGGGGGCAAGGAGATACGCAGTATTTT

v_gene: TRBV29-1
j_gene: TRBJ2-2
abundance: few
d_gene: -
CDR3aa: CSVVTGSGTGELFF
CDR3nt: TGCAGCGTTGTGACGGGAAGTGGCACCGGGGAGCTGTTTTTT

v_gene: TRBV4-1
j_gene: TRBJ1-5
abundance: -
d_gene: TRBD1
CDR3aa: CASSQGSGQSNQPQHF
CDR3nt: TGCGCCAGCAGCCAAGGATCGGGACAGAGCAATCAGCCCCAGCATTTT

v_gene: TRBV27
j_gene: TRBJ1-2
abundance: -
d_gene: -
CDR3aa: CASSDRSYGYTF
CDR3nt: TGTGCCAGCAGCGACCGGAGCTATGGCTACACCTTC